What follows are 10 T cell receptor beta chains derived from one specimen sequenced in a study of cytomegalovirus exposure and HLA in healthy donors. The PCR contained 60 Vbeta and 13 Jbeta primers. Sequencing used immunoSEQ multiplex PCR; TCRdb keeps in-frame clones, though not all of them. The data hold about 81,000 clones, with 70% to 80% observed a single time. Sequencing input: PBMCs. These receptor sequences come from a man in his fifties in good health and CMV-seropositive.

Comments on this clone: Other DNA sequences within the sample encode an identical CDR3. The rearrangement links TRBV10-3 to TRBJ2-1, with 8 positions matching TRBD2. Germline V gene sequence: CDR1 ENHRY, CDR2 SYGVKD. The CDR3 has 16 residues. V was pared by 3 bases and J by 6 bases, with 10 bases of the junction left unmatched. The CDR3, as DNA: TGTGCCATCAGTGAACAAAGGGGGACTAGTCTCAATGAGCAGTTCTTC. The encoded protein is CAISEQRGTSLNEQFF.

J is TRBJ2-1 and V is TRBV7-3; 9 bases map to TRBD2. The length of the CDR3 is 15 residues. Germline trimming cut 2 bases from V and 4 bases from J; bases unmatched to any gene: 3. CDR1 and CDR2 from the germline V gene are SGHTA and FQGTGA. The CDR3 DNA reads as TGTGCCAGCAGCTTACTAGCGGGGTCTTACAATGAGCAGTTCTTC. Its protein is CASSLLAGSYNEQFF.

The gene calls are TRBV11-3 and TRBJ2-1; 9 bases match TRBD2. The CDR3 totals 11 residues. The trim removed 4 bases at V and 15 bases at J, leaving 4 bases unmatched. CDR1 and CDR2 from the germline V gene are SGHNT and YENEEA. DNA for the CDR3: TGTGCCAGCAGCTCGGGGACTAGCTGGTTCTTC. Protein sequence: CASSSGTSWFF.

V is TRBV7-9 and J is TRBJ2-1, with TRBD2 identical over 8 bases. With 5 bases clipped from V and 15 bases from J, the junction kept 6 bases outside the gene matches. Germline lookup yields CDR1 SEHNR and CDR2 FQNEAQ (reference sequence). This CDR3 comprises 11 residues. The CDR3 nucleotides read TGTGCCAGCAGCCAGGGACTAGTAGGGTTCTTC. It specifies CASSQGLVGFF. Filled out from reference TRBV7-9 and TRBJ2-1, the complete variable domain reads DTGVSQNPRHKITKRGQNVTFRCDPISEHNRLYWYRQTLGQGPEFLTYFQNEAQLEKSRLLSDRFSAERPKGSFSTLEIQRTEQGDSAMYLCASSQGLVGFFGPGTRLTVL.

This clone has only a few counts. This sequence joins TRBV23-1 and TRBJ2-3; the match to TRBD1 covers 10 bases. TRBV23-1 is an ORF, and what it does is uncertain. The CDR3 spans 17 residues. Trimming at V came to 2 bases and at J to 0 bases, leaving 5 bases not matched to a gene. CDR3 DNA: TGCGCCAGCAGTCAAACGGAGGGACAGGGGAGCACAGATACGCAGTATTTT. It is translated as CASSQTEGQGSTDTQYF.

This clone was counted once. The V gene is TRBV7-3, the J gene TRBJ2-1, with 7 bases lining up with TRBD2. The CDR3 runs to 17 residues. Trimming took 2 bases from V and 5 from J; bases not matched to a gene: 12. The germline V gene has CDR1 SGHTA and CDR2 FQGTGA. CDR3 DNA: TGTGCCAGCAGCTTACTCCCGGGGGAGGGCATCCACAATGAGCAGTTCTTC. This encodes CASSLLPGEGIHNEQFF.

In this sample, this clone turned up a few times. V is TRBV27 and J is TRBJ2-1, with TRBD2 identical over 7 bases. V dropped 3 bases and J dropped 8; count of bases not matched to a gene: 16. Germline V gene lookup returns CDR1 MNHEY and CDR2 SMNVEV (reference sequence). The CDR3 is made up of 17 amino acids. The CDR3 region is CASSLKLREEYIDEQFF. The DNA for the CDR3 is TGTGCCAGCAGTTTGAAGTTACGGGAGGAGTATATAGATGAGCAGTTCTTC.

This chain links TRBV7-2 with TRBJ1-4; D is unclear. V lost 4 bases and J lost 0, with 9 bases in between. Germline CDR1 reads SGHTA; CDR2 reads FQGNSA. The CDR3 is 15 amino acids. CDR3 in DNA: TGTGCCAGCAGCTCCTACGGGACAACTAATGAAAAACTGTTTTTT. This sequence encodes CASSSYGTTNEKLFF.

V gene TRBV9 combines with J gene TRBJ2-3, with 12 bases fitting TRBD2. This CDR3 has 14 residues. V shed 5 bases, J shed 6 bases, and the junction held 4 bases outside the gene matches. CDR1 and CDR2 (germline): SGDLS, YYNGEE. CDR3 coding DNA: TGTGCCAGCAGTCGACTAGCGGGAGTGGATACGCAGTATTTT. It specifies CASSRLAGVDTQYF. The whole variable domain, filled in from reference TRBV9 and TRBJ2-3, reads DSGVTQTPKHLITATGQRVTLRCSPRSGDLSVYWYQQSLDQGLQFLIQYYNGEERAKGNILERFSAQQFPDLHSELNLSSLELGDSALYFCASSRLAGVDTQYFGPGTRLTVL.

This clone was detected once. This chain connects TRBV30 to TRBJ2-3; a possible D gene is TRBD2 (5 bases). Germline V gives CDR1 GTSNPN, CDR2 SVGIG (reference sequence). The V gene lost 2 bases and the J gene lost 6 bases, with 21 bases spanning the gap. This CDR3 region has 16 residues. CDR3 protein: CAWSRLAGVVWDTQYF. DNA of the CDR3: TGTGCCTGGAGTCGGTTGGCGGGCGTAGTGTGGGATACGCAGTATTTT.